The text below deals with one T cell receptor beta chain. In the authors' workflow: Researchers report that nucleated cell counts were estimated from reference gene primer amplification. Assay used: immunoSEQ multiplex PCR; TCRdb lists only in-frame clones, some missing. V and J calls and clone size come straight from that table; D and trimming were deduced from the DNA. The table shows about 230,000 clones, with around 85% occurring only once. The sample belongs to a study of blood T cell repertoires in COVID-19. Study context: Some COVID-19 samples were acute and others convalescent; all came from the United States, Italy and Spain. Sources were T cells, B-cell-depleted T cells, or PBMCs; the material itself was cDNA or gDNA.

The CDR3 covers 16 residues. Germline CDR1 is LNHDA and CDR2 is SQIVND (reference sequence). V lost 5 bases, J lost 0 bases, and 14 bases lay in between. Sequenced: PBMCs or T cells enriched from blood (not recorded which). The V gene is TRBV19, the J gene TRBJ2-4, with D possibly matching TRBD1 (5 bases). The clonotype comes from a woman between 45 and 60 years old in a cohort exposed to, infected with or recovered from COVID-19 (not recorded which). The CDR3 loop is CASSPRTQLAKNIQYF. For the CDR3, the DNA is TGTGCCAGTAGTCCGCGGACACAACTAGCCAAAAACATTCAGTACTTC.